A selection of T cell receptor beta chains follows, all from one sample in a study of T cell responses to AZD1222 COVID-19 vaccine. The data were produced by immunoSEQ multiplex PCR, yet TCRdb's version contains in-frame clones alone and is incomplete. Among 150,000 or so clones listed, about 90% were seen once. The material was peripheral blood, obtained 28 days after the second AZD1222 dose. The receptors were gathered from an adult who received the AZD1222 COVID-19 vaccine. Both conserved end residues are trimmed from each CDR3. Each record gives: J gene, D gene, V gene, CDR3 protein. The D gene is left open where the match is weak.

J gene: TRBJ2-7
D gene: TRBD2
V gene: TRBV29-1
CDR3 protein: SVSGVQRGRGYEQY

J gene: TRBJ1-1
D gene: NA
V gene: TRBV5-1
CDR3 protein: ASSLDSNTEAF

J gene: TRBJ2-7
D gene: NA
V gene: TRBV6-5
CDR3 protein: ASSRNEDPTYEQY

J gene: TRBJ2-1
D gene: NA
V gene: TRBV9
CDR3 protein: ASSTWGSYNEQF

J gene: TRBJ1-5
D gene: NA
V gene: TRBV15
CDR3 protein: ATSRDPGNQPQH

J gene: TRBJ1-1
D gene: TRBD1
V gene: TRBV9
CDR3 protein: ASSLRGDRSFAEAF

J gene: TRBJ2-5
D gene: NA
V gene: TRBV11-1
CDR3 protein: ASSLDRAGQETQY

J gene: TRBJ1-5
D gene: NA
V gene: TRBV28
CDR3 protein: ASRAPSNQPQH

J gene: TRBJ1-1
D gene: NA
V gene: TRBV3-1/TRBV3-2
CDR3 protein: ASSQRQVPNTEAF

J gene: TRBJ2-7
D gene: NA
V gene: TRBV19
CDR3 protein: ASSIAAGEMSYEQY